The rows below give T cell receptor beta chains drawn from one sample of a study of T cell repertoires in cytomegalovirus infection. No antigen has been assigned to these receptors. TCRdb itself ran the reads through MiXCR, one entry per CDR3 protein. The sample shows 300,000 to 400,000 distinct CDR3 sequences, 25% to 30% of them seen only once. Here the sequenced sample was cultured PBMCs, taken from culture after CMV antigen stimulation. The receptor source for this set is a human donor in good health (CMV status not recorded). Some clones in this sample may be carry-over from other donors' samples. The CDR3 runs from the conserved cysteine through the conserved F or W. The D gene is left open where the match is weak. Only some rows state a clone size, as once, few, many or a class for expanded clones.

CDR3 DNA: TGTGCCAGCAGCTCGGGACTGCGCACAGATACGCAGTATTTT
CDR3 protein: CASSSGLRTDTQYF
J gene: TRBJ2-3
V gene: TRBV7-4
clone size: .
D gene: .

CDR3 DNA: TGTGCCAGCAGCTTAGGTTTCACTACTAGCGGGGGACTCTACGAGCAGTACTTC
CDR3 protein: CASSLGFTTSGGLYEQYF
J gene: TRBJ2-7
V gene: TRBV7-6
clone size: few
D gene: TRBD2

CDR3 DNA: TGTGCCAGCATCGCGGGAGAAATGCCTGAGCAGTTCTTC
CDR3 protein: CASIAGEMPEQFF
J gene: TRBJ2-1
V gene: TRBV12-3/TRBV12-4
clone size: .
D gene: TRBD2

CDR3 DNA: TGTGCCAGCAGCTTAGCGGGAGGAATCTACAATGAGCAGTTCTTC
CDR3 protein: CASSLAGGIYNEQFF
J gene: TRBJ2-1
V gene: TRBV6-1
clone size: few
D gene: TRBD2

CDR3 DNA: TGTGCCAGCAACCTGGTGGGGGATCAAGAGACCCAGTACTTC
CDR3 protein: CASNLVGDQETQYF
J gene: TRBJ2-5
V gene: TRBV7-6
clone size: few
D gene: .

CDR3 DNA: TGTGCCAGCAGCCGGGACAGGGCTGCCGAGCAGTACTTC
CDR3 protein: CASSRDRAAEQYF
J gene: TRBJ2-7
V gene: TRBV7-2
clone size: few
D gene: TRBD1

CDR3 DNA: TGTGCCAGCAGCTTAAACGGACCTAACACTGAAGCTTTCTTT
CDR3 protein: CASSLNGPNTEAFF
J gene: TRBJ1-1
V gene: TRBV7-8
clone size: many
D gene: .

CDR3 DNA: TGCGCCAGCAGCGAAGGACTAGCGGGGGCCGCGAGCAAAAACATTCAGTACTTC
CDR3 protein: CASSEGLAGAASKNIQYF
J gene: TRBJ2-4
V gene: TRBV5-1
clone size: many
D gene: TRBD2

CDR3 DNA: TGTGCCAGCAGCTTAGTGGGGGCAGATACGCAGTATTTT
CDR3 protein: CASSLVGADTQYF
J gene: TRBJ2-3
V gene: TRBV11-2
clone size: .
D gene: .

CDR3 DNA: TGTGCCAGCAGTTCGACTTCGGATACGCAGTATTTT
CDR3 protein: CASSSTSDTQYF
J gene: TRBJ2-3
V gene: TRBV6-6
clone size: few
D gene: .

CDR3 DNA: TGTGCCAGCAGTAAAGGGACAGAAAACTATGGCTACACCTTC
CDR3 protein: CASSKGTENYGYTF
J gene: TRBJ1-2
V gene: TRBV12-3/TRBV12-4
clone size: .
D gene: TRBD1

CDR3 DNA: TGCGCCAGCAGCTTGGATCCAGCGGGAAAAGAGACCCAGTACTTC
CDR3 protein: CASSLDPAGKETQYF
J gene: TRBJ2-5
V gene: TRBV5-1
clone size: .
D gene: TRBD2

CDR3 DNA: TGTGCCAGCAGTGAAGGAAGTAGCGGGATCTACGAGCAGTACTTC
CDR3 protein: CASSEGSSGIYEQYF
J gene: TRBJ2-7
V gene: TRBV6-1
clone size: .
D gene: TRBD2

CDR3 DNA: TGTGCCAGGACGGGGGGTCGACACGAGCAGTACTTC
CDR3 protein: CARTGGRHEQYF
J gene: TRBJ2-7
V gene: TRBV19
clone size: .
D gene: TRBD2

CDR3 DNA: TGTGCCAGCAGTTACAGGGGGCACGAGCAGTACTTC
CDR3 protein: CASSYRGHEQYF
J gene: TRBJ2-7
V gene: TRBV12-3/TRBV12-4
clone size: .
D gene: TRBD1

CDR3 DNA: TGCAGTGCTAGAGTGCCGTTAGCGGGACGGAACATTCAGTACTTC
CDR3 protein: CSARVPLAGRNIQYF
J gene: TRBJ2-4
V gene: TRBV20-1
clone size: few
D gene: TRBD2

CDR3 DNA: TGTGCCAGCAGCTTAAGGAGACCGGGACAAGGACTCCAAGAGACCCAGTACTTC
CDR3 protein: CASSLRRPGQGLQETQYF
J gene: TRBJ2-5
V gene: TRBV7-3
clone size: few
D gene: .

CDR3 DNA: TGCAGTGCTACCCCCGGCGGGCGCCATGGCCATGAGCAGTTCTTC
CDR3 protein: CSATPGGRHGHEQFF
J gene: TRBJ2-1
V gene: TRBV20-1
clone size: .
D gene: .

CDR3 DNA: TGTGCCAGCAGTGTCGAGGGAAATCAGCCCCAGCATTTT
CDR3 protein: CASSVEGNQPQHF
J gene: TRBJ1-5
V gene: TRBV6-1
clone size: .
D gene: .

CDR3 DNA: TGTGCCAGCAGTTACTCCGGGCAGAACTATGGCTACACCTTC
CDR3 protein: CASSYSGQNYGYTF
J gene: TRBJ1-2
V gene: TRBV6-2/TRBV6-3
clone size: many
D gene: .

CDR3 DNA: TGTGCCAGCAGTTTACCCCTCGACCGGCTGCACTACGAGCAGTACTTC
CDR3 protein: CASSLPLDRLHYEQYF
J gene: TRBJ2-7
V gene: TRBV12-3/TRBV12-4
clone size: .
D gene: .

CDR3 DNA: TGCGCCAGCACCGCGGACAGGGGGCTCTATGGCTACACCTTC
CDR3 protein: CASTADRGLYGYTF
J gene: TRBJ1-2
V gene: TRBV5-1
clone size: .
D gene: TRBD1

CDR3 DNA: TGTGCCAGCAGTAGCCGGTTTGAATCGTTTAACTATGGCTACACCTTC
CDR3 protein: CASSSRFESFNYGYTF
J gene: TRBJ1-2
V gene: TRBV6-1
clone size: .
D gene: .

CDR3 DNA: TGTGCCAGCAGATTGAGCGGGAGCTCCTACAATGAGCAGTTCTTC
CDR3 protein: CASRLSGSSYNEQFF
J gene: TRBJ2-1
V gene: TRBV7-2
clone size: many
D gene: TRBD2

CDR3 DNA: TGTGCCAGCAGTTATCGGGGGCGGGGCACTGAAGCTTTCTTT
CDR3 protein: CASSYRGRGTEAFF
J gene: TRBJ1-1
V gene: TRBV6-1
clone size: many
D gene: .

CDR3 DNA: TGTGCCAGCAGCTCCACCTCTCAGCGGGGGTCCCAAGAGACCCAGTACTTC
CDR3 protein: CASSSTSQRGSQETQYF
J gene: TRBJ2-5
V gene: TRBV7-9
clone size: .
D gene: TRBD2

CDR3 DNA: TGTGCCAGCAGCTTACCCCCTAAAGGAAAACTGTTTTTT
CDR3 protein: CASSLPPKGKLFF
J gene: TRBJ1-4
V gene: TRBV11-2
clone size: few
D gene: .

CDR3 DNA: TGCAGTGCTAGAGATGGGACTCACACAGATACGCAGTATTTT
CDR3 protein: CSARDGTHTDTQYF
J gene: TRBJ2-3
V gene: TRBV20-1
clone size: few
D gene: .

CDR3 DNA: TGTGCCAGCAGGAGGCTTGAGGGCAGCAATCAGCCCCAGCATTTT
CDR3 protein: CASRRLEGSNQPQHF
J gene: TRBJ1-5
V gene: TRBV6-6
clone size: .
D gene: .

CDR3 DNA: TGTGCCAGCAGTTTAAGTTCAGGACCCTTTAGCAATCAGCCCCAGCATTTT
CDR3 protein: CASSLSSGPFSNQPQHF
J gene: TRBJ1-5
V gene: TRBV27
clone size: few
D gene: .

CDR3 DNA: TGTGCCAGCAGCCTCGTGGGTAGCATTGGGGCCAACGTCCTGACTTTC
CDR3 protein: CASSLVGSIGANVLTF
J gene: TRBJ2-6
V gene: TRBV7-2
clone size: few
D gene: .

CDR3 DNA: TGCAGTGCTAGAGAGGCGTCGTCCGATCGCGTGGGAAAAACTTTCTTT
CDR3 protein: CSAREASSDRVGKTFF
J gene: TRBJ1-1
V gene: TRBV20-1
clone size: once
D gene: .

CDR3 DNA: TGTGCCAGCAGCTTAGTAGAGGGTGGAGATACGCAGTATTTT
CDR3 protein: CASSLVEGGDTQYF
J gene: TRBJ2-3
V gene: TRBV7-4
clone size: few
D gene: .

CDR3 DNA: TGTGCCAGCAGAATGAGTCGTTCTGGGGCCAACGTCCTGACTTTC
CDR3 protein: CASRMSRSGANVLTF
J gene: TRBJ2-6
V gene: TRBV2
clone size: .
D gene: .

CDR3 DNA: TGTGCCAGCACCAACAGGAGAAACTATGGTGGCTACACCTTC
CDR3 protein: CASTNRRNYGGYTF
J gene: TRBJ1-2
V gene: TRBV6-2/TRBV6-3
clone size: .
D gene: .

CDR3 DNA: TGCAGCGTTGCTCTGATACGGGGGGGGAACACTGAAGCTTTCTTT
CDR3 protein: CSVALIRGGNTEAFF
J gene: TRBJ1-1
V gene: TRBV29-1
clone size: .
D gene: .

CDR3 DNA: TGTGCCAGCAGCTTCGGTTGGGGGAGAAGGGACACCGGGGAGCTGTTTTTT
CDR3 protein: CASSFGWGRRDTGELFF
J gene: TRBJ2-2
V gene: TRBV11-2
clone size: medium-sized
D gene: .

CDR3 DNA: TGCGCCAGCAGCCAAGATCCACTAGCAGCGAACACCGGGGAGCTGTTTTTT
CDR3 protein: CASSQDPLAANTGELFF
J gene: TRBJ2-2
V gene: TRBV4-1
clone size: .
D gene: .

CDR3 DNA: TGTGCCAGCAGTTCTGCGGCGCCAGTGATCGGTGAGCAGTTCTTC
CDR3 protein: CASSSAAPVIGEQFF
J gene: TRBJ2-1
V gene: TRBV28
clone size: .
D gene: .

CDR3 DNA: TGCGCCAGCAGCTTGGAAGGAATAGAATATGAAAAACTGTTTTTT
CDR3 protein: CASSLEGIEYEKLFF
J gene: TRBJ1-4
V gene: TRBV5-1
clone size: few
D gene: .

CDR3 DNA: TGTGCCAGCAGCGCACTGAGGAATGAGCAGTTCTTC
CDR3 protein: CASSALRNEQFF
J gene: TRBJ2-1
V gene: TRBV5-6
clone size: few
D gene: .

CDR3 DNA: TGTGCCAGCAGTGTGGATAATGAAAAACTGTTTTTT
CDR3 protein: CASSVDNEKLFF
J gene: TRBJ1-4
V gene: TRBV6-1
clone size: .
D gene: .

CDR3 DNA: TGTGCCATCAGTGAGTCGGGGACAGGAGGAACATTT
CDR3 protein: CAISESGTGGTF
J gene: TRBJ1-4
V gene: TRBV10-3
clone size: .
D gene: TRBD1

CDR3 DNA: TGCGCCAGCAGCTTGGCCCGGGTGAACACTGAAGCTTTCTTT
CDR3 protein: CASSLARVNTEAFF
J gene: TRBJ1-1
V gene: TRBV5-1
clone size: .
D gene: .

CDR3 DNA: TGTGCCAGCAGCTTAGGAGCTAGCGGGGGCCGAGATACGCAGTATTTT
CDR3 protein: CASSLGASGGRDTQYF
J gene: TRBJ2-3
V gene: TRBV11-2
clone size: few
D gene: TRBD2

CDR3 DNA: TGTGCCAGCAGCTTAGTGCGGGGCGAGATCACTGAAGCTTTCTTT
CDR3 protein: CASSLVRGEITEAFF
J gene: TRBJ1-1
V gene: TRBV7-9
clone size: many
D gene: .